Below, 2 T cell receptor beta chains from the same sample are listed, as sequenced in a study of vaccination effects on CD4 cells after COVID-19. TCRdb's table, derived via immunoSEQ multiplex PCR, lists solely in-frame clones and lacks some. The data hold 55,000 to 65,000 clones, with more than 80% observed a single time. Antigen specificity for these receptors is unknown. Expansion with viral peptide pools was applied to antigen-specific CD4+ T cells by the ViraFEST assay prior to sequencing. Following 10 days of culture, CD4+ T cells were isolated. The starting material was CD4+ T cells from PBMCs cultured with HCoV-229E spike peptides, obtained before COVID-19 vaccination. The receptors were gathered from a human donor who received a COVID-19 vaccine.

The chain has TRBV6-5 and TRBJ1-2; 8 bases line up with TRBD1. The germline CDR1 and CDR2 sequences are MNHEY and SVGAGI. J was trimmed by 4 bases and V by 6 bases; bases with no gene match: 1. This CDR3 contains 12 residues. As DNA, the CDR3 is TGTGCCAGCAGACAGGGGGGCTATGGCTACACCTTC. Protein product: CASRQGGYGYTF.

This chain uses TRBV18 with TRBJ2-7, with 9 bases identical to TRBD1. Trimming cost V 4 bases and J 7 bases; bases outside gene matches: 5. The CDR3 has 13 amino acids. The germline CDR1 and CDR2 sequences are KGHSH and LQKENI. CDR3 loop: CASSQQGAGEQYV. The CDR3 nucleotides are TGTGCCAGCTCACAACAGGGGGCGGGGGAGCAGTACGTC.